Listed below are T cell receptor beta chains from one sample, sequenced in a study of long-term antiretroviral therapy in people with HIV. The protocol was immunoSEQ multiplex PCR, while the TCRdb copy is restricted to in-frame clones and leaves out a portion. The top ten hold about 3% of the sample, which has tens of thousands of clones, roughly 96% seen once. Specimen: unsorted PBMCs, collected 3.7 years after starting antiretroviral therapy. Every receptor here comes from a woman in her 50s with HIV. The CDR3 runs from the conserved cysteine through the conserved F or W. Fields, in order: D gene, V gene, J gene, CDR3 DNA, CDR3 protein. D genes are given only for firm matches.

d_gene: TRBD1
v_gene: TRBV7-3
j_gene: TRBJ2-3
CDR3nt: TGTGCCAGCAGCTCTACAGGGGGACGCACAGATACGCAGTATTTT
CDR3aa: CASSSTGGRTDTQYF

d_gene: TRBD2
v_gene: TRBV19
j_gene: TRBJ2-1
CDR3nt: TGTGCCAGTGCCGCACTAGCGGGGGGAAATGAGCAGTTCTTC
CDR3aa: CASAALAGGNEQFF

d_gene: NA
v_gene: TRBV5-1
j_gene: TRBJ2-6
CDR3nt: TGCGCCAGCAGCACGGGGACGGTTCTTTCTGGGGCCAACGTCCTGACTTTC
CDR3aa: CASSTGTVLSGANVLTF

d_gene: NA
v_gene: TRBV18
j_gene: TRBJ2-7
CDR3nt: TGTGCCAGCTCACTAGACAGTTCTCTCTCCTACGAGCAGTACTTC
CDR3aa: CASSLDSSLSYEQYF

d_gene: TRBD1
v_gene: TRBV5-6
j_gene: TRBJ1-4
CDR3nt: TGTGCCAGCAGCTTGCCAGGGGGCCTTAATGAAAAACTGTTTTTT
CDR3aa: CASSLPGGLNEKLFF

d_gene: TRBD1
v_gene: TRBV30
j_gene: TRBJ1-3
CDR3nt: TGTGCCTGGCTACAGGGGCACTCTGGAAACACCATATATTTT
CDR3aa: CAWLQGHSGNTIYF

d_gene: TRBD2
v_gene: TRBV7-9
j_gene: TRBJ2-3
CDR3nt: TGTGCCAGCAGGAATAGCGGGGGGAGCACAGATACGCAGTATTTT
CDR3aa: CASRNSGGSTDTQYF

d_gene: NA
v_gene: TRBV11-2
j_gene: TRBJ2-3
CDR3nt: TGTGCCAGCAGCTTAGACGGGGGGCTCACAGATACGCAGTATTTT
CDR3aa: CASSLDGGLTDTQYF

d_gene: NA
v_gene: TRBV13
j_gene: TRBJ2-7
CDR3nt: TGTGCCAGCAGCTCCTACCCCTACGAGCAGTACTTC
CDR3aa: CASSSYPYEQYF

d_gene: NA
v_gene: TRBV2
j_gene: TRBJ1-2
CDR3nt: TGTGCCAGCAGTTACCTCAGGGATGGGAACTATGGCTACACCTTC
CDR3aa: CASSYLRDGNYGYTF